This TCR beta chain came from a study of OX40 agonist ivuxolimab in advanced cancers. At the level of the study: Patients treated during dose escalation were battling hepatocellular carcinoma, melanoma, renal cell or head and neck cancer.

The repertoire was sequenced with immunoSEQ multiplex PCR; TCRdb's copy has only in-frame clones and lacks some. The repertoire holds tens of thousands of clones, 70% to 90% seen once, with about 1.3% in the top ten. General observations from the study: At 0.1 to 3.0 mg/kg and by week 6, CD4+ and CD8+ T cells in the blood had expanded clonally. The specificity for antigen of the expanded peripheral T cells was not determined.

With regard to this clone: Its cognate antigen is unknown.

The CDR3 is 14 residues long. Trimming took 4 bases from V and 1 from J, leaving 10 bases between them. CDR1 and CDR2 (germline): SQVTM, ANQGSEA. The rearrangement uses TRBV29-1 and TRBJ2-2; D is perhaps TRBD2 (5 bases). Sequenced here: CD4+ or CD8+ T cells sorted from blood, sampled in a trial of the OX40 agonist ivuxolimab. This sequence originates from an adult with an advanced solid tumor such as melanoma, head and neck, liver or kidney cancer. The CDR3 sequence: CSVGPGRNTGELFF. CDR3 in DNA: TGCAGCGTTGGGCCGGGAAGGAACACCGGGGAGCTGTTTTTT.